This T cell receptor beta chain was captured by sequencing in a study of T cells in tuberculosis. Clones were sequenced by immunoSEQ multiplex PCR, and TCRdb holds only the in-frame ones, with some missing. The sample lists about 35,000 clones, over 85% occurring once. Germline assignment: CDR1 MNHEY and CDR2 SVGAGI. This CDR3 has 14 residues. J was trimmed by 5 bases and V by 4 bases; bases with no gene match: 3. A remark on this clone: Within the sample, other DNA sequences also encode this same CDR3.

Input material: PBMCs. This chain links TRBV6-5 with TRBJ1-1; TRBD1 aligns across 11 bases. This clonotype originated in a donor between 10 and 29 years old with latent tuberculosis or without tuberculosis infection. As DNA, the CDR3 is TGTGCCAGCAGTTCCGGGACAGGGGGTACTGAAGCTTTCTTT. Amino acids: CASSSGTGGTEAFF.